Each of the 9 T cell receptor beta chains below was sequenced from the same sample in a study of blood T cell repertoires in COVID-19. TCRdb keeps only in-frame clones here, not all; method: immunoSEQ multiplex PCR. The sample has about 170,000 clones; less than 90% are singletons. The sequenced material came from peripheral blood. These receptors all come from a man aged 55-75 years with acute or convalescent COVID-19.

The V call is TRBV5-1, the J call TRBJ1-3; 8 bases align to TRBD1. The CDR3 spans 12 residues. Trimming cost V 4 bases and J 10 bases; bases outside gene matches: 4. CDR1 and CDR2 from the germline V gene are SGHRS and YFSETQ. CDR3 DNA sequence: TGCGCCAGCAGCGAACAGGGGGAAACCATATATTTT. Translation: CASSEQGETIYF.

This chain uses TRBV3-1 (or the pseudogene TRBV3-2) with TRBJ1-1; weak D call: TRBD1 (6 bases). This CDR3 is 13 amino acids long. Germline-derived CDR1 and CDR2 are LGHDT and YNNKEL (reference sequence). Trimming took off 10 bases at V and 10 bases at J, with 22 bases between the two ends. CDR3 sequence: CATGGAGVEGAFF. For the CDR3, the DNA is TGTGCCACTGGGGGGGCAGGGGTCGAGGGAGCTTTCTTT.

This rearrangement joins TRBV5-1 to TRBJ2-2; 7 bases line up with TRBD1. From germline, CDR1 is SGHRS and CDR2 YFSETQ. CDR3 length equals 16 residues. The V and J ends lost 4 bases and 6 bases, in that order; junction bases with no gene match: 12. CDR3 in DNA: TGCGCCAGCAGCCCACAGGCAGCCAGGGGGTCCGGGGAGCTGTTTTTT. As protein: CASSPQAARGSGELFF.

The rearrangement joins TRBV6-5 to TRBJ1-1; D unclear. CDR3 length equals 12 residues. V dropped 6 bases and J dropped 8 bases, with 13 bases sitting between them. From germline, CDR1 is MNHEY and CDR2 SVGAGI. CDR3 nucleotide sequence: TGTGCCAGCAGCCGACCGACCGGGGAAGCTTTCTTT. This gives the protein CASSRPTGEAFF.

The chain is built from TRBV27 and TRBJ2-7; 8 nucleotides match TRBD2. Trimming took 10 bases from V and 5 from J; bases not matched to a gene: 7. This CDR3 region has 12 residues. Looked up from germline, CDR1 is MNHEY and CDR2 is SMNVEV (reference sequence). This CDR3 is CATSGGADEQYF. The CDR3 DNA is TGTGCCACTTCGGGGGGGGCAGACGAGCAGTACTTC.

CDR3: CASSLQGDGYTF. The CDR3, as DNA: TGTGCCAGCAGTTTACAGGGGGATGGCTACACCTTC. This sequence joins TRBV27 and TRBJ1-2; 7 nucleotides line up with TRBD1. Trimming at V came to 2 bases and at J to 6 bases, leaving 0 bases not matched to a gene. The CDR3 has 12 amino acids. Germline V lookup: CDR1 MNHEY, CDR2 SMNVEV (reference sequence).

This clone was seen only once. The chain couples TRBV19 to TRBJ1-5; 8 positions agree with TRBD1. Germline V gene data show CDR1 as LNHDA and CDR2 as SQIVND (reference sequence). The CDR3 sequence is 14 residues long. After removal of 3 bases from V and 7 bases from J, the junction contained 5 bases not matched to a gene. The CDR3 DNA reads TGTGCCAGTAGTATTCCAGGGGGCAGCCAGCCCCAGCATTTT. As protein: CASSIPGGSQPQHF.

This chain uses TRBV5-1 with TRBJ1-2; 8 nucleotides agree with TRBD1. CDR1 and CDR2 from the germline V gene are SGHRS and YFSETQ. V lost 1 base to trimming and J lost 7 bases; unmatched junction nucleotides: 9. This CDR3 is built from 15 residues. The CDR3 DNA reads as TGCGCCAGCAGCTTGTTTATGGACAGGGCTCTTGGCTACACCTTC. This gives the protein CASSLFMDRALGYTF.

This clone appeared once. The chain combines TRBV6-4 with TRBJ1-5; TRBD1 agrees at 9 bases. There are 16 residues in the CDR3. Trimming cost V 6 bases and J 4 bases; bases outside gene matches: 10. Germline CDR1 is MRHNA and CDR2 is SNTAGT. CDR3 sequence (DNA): TGTGCCAGCAGGGACCGACAGGGGGGAAAGAATCAGCCCCAGCATTTT. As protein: CASRDRQGGKNQPQHF.